The 16 T cell receptor beta chains in this list originate from one sample, sequenced in a study of beta chain features in type 1 diabetes. The investigators reverse transcribed all of the isolated RNA, so they sequenced expressed TCRB transcripts. This table comes from immunoSEQ multiplex PCR, and its TCRdb copy is limited to in-frame clones, with some not included. The top ten clones hold approximately 0.93% of a sample with 250,000 to 300,000 clones, around 7.3% of them seen once. The sample comprised central memory CD4+ T cells from blood. These receptors were taken from a young woman in good health.

The chain employs TRBV15 and TRBJ1-2, with TRBD1 matching over 7 bases. Germline CDR1 reads LNHNV; CDR2 reads YYDKDF (reference sequence). Trimming took 1 base from V and 2 from J; bases not matched to a gene: 4. There are 15 residues in the CDR3. The CDR3 bases are TGTGCCACCAGCAGAGTGGGACAGCTCAACTATGGCTACACCTTC. Its protein is CATSRVGQLNYGYTF.

The chain joins TRBV6-1 to TRBJ2-2; D unclear. The germline CDR1 and CDR2 sequences are MNHNS and SASEGT. The CDR3 totals 14 residues. V lost 7 bases and J lost 3, with 12 bases in between. CDR3 nucleotides: TGTGCCAGCAATACCGAAAGGTACACCGGGGAGCTGTTTTTT. Translation gives CASNTERYTGELFF.

The rearrangement links TRBV9 to TRBJ2-5; 16 bases fit TRBD2. CDR3 length: 15 residues. V lost 2 bases to trimming and J lost 5 bases; unmatched junction nucleotides: 0. From germline, CDR1 is SGDLS and CDR2 YYNGEE. The CDR3 nucleotides are TGTGCCAGCAGCGTGGGACTAGCGGGAGGGGAGACCCAGTACTTC. Its protein product is CASSVGLAGGETQYF.

This clone was seen more than once but under ten times. V and J are TRBV9 and TRBJ1-3; D perhaps matches TRBD1 (6 bases). The CDR3 length is 19 residues. Trimming cost V 2 bases and J 1 base, with 22 bases left between them. Germline CDR1 reads SGDLS; CDR2 reads YYNGEE. This CDR3 reads CASSVRPSLMTGSGNTIYF. CDR3 coding DNA: TGTGCCAGCAGCGTTCGACCCTCCCTTATGACAGGATCTGGAAACACCATATATTTT. Variable domain in full (rest from reference TRBV9 and TRBJ1-3): DSGVTQTPKHLITATGQRVTLRCSPRSGDLSVYWYQQSLDQGLQFLIQYYNGEERAKGNILERFSAQQFPDLHSELNLSSLELGDSALYFCASSVRPSLMTGSGNTIYFGEGSWLTVV.

The chain is built from TRBV29-1 and TRBJ1-5, with 7 bases aligning to TRBD1. Germline V gene data show CDR1 as SQVTM and CDR2 as ANQGSEA. This CDR3 contains 13 residues. V was clipped by 4 bases and J by 4 bases; unmatched bases: 4. The chain's CDR3 is CSVADRENQPQHF. The CDR3 DNA sequence: TGCAGCGTTGCCGACAGGGAGAATCAGCCCCAGCATTTT.

This clone was picked up a small number of times. The chain links TRBV7-6 to TRBJ2-3, with a tentative D call TRBD1 (6 bases). This CDR3 region has 15 residues. The germline V and J ends were trimmed by 2 bases and 2 bases, with 11 bases remaining between them. The germline V gene has CDR1 SGHVS and CDR2 FNYEAQ. As DNA, the CDR3 is TGTGCCAGCAGCTTACAGGGGCCCCCCACAGATACGCAGTATTTT. Translation: CASSLQGPPTDTQYF.

This clone has a count of ten or more. The gene calls are TRBV14 and TRBJ2-3; weak D call: TRBD2 (5 bases). CDR3 length: 13 residues. Germline CDR1 SGHDN, CDR2 FVKESK. Trimming took 1 base from V and 7 from J, leaving 9 bases between them. CDR3 coding DNA: TGTGCCAGCAGCCAAGTCGAGGGCCATACGCAGTATTTT. Protein: CASSQVEGHTQYF.

The J gene is TRBJ1-1, the V gene TRBV7-2; unclear D gene. Germline CDR1 and CDR2: SGHTA and FQGNSA. Trimming left V 3 bases short and J 1 base short, with 9 bases between. This CDR3 is built from 14 residues. The CDR3 spells CASSLSERNTEAFF. The CDR3 DNA reads as TGTGCCAGCAGCTTGAGCGAAAGGAACACTGAAGCTTTCTTT.

This clone appeared a few times. This chain uses TRBV5-6 with TRBJ2-7, with D perhaps being TRBD1 or TRBD2 (5 bases each). The germline V gene has CDR1 SGHDT and CDR2 YYEEEE. The CDR3 runs 14 residues. The V end lost 0 bases, the J end lost 4 bases, and 11 bases lay between the germline ends. This CDR3 is CASSLGGVSYEQYF. The CDR3 DNA reads TGTGCCAGCAGCTTGGGAGGGGTATCTTACGAGCAGTACTTC. Complete variable domain (other parts from reference TRBV5-6 and TRBJ2-7): DAGVTQSPTHLIKTRGQQVTLRCSPKSGHDTVSWYQQALGQGPQFIFQYYEEEERQRGNFPDRFSGHQFPNYSSELNVNALLLGDSALYLCASSLGGVSYEQYFGPGTRLTVT.

The chain couples TRBV9 to TRBJ2-5; TRBD1 might be the D (5 bases). The V gene lost 4 bases and the J gene lost 5 bases, with 18 bases spanning the gap. The CDR3 contains 15 residues. Per germline, CDR1 SGDLS and CDR2 YYNGEE. The CDR3: CASSQGDLLRETQYF. In DNA, the CDR3 is TGTGCCAGCAGCCAGGGTGACTTACTAAGGGAGACCCAGTACTTC.

V usage is TRBV18 and J usage is TRBJ2-2; TRBD1 aligns across 10 bases. The germline V gene encodes CDR1 KGHSH and CDR2 LQKENI. After removal of 0 bases from V and 6 bases from J, the junction contained 4 bases not matched to a gene. The CDR3 loop spans 16 amino acids. Here the CDR3 DNA reads TGTGCCAGCTCACCACCGGGACAGGGGTTTGCCGGGGAGCTGTTTTTT. Protein product: CASSPPGQGFAGELFF.

V gene TRBV5-1 combines with J gene TRBJ2-1; 8 nucleotides align to TRBD1. V dropped 5 bases and J dropped 3; count of bases not matched to a gene: 1. Germline CDR1 and CDR2: SGHRS and YFSETQ. CDR3 size: 13 residues. The CDR3 loop is CASRTGDYNEQFF. CDR3 DNA: TGCGCCAGCAGGACAGGGGACTACAATGAGCAGTTCTTC.

This clone was found once. V and J are TRBV4-1 and TRBJ2-1; D is ambiguous. V gave up 5 bases and J gave up 6 bases, with 11 bases separating them. Germline V gene data show CDR1 as MGHRA and CDR2 as YSYEKL. This CDR3 region has 13 residues. CDR3 sequence: CASSSFPPNEQFF. In DNA form, the CDR3 reads TGCGCCAGCAGCTCCTTCCCGCCCAATGAGCAGTTCTTC.

A few counts support this clone. The rearrangement uses TRBV4-1 and TRBJ2-2; 8 positions agree with TRBD1. Germline V gives CDR1 MGHRA, CDR2 YSYEKL. The J segment lost 2 bases and the V segment lost 4 bases, leaving 6 bases of the junction unmatched. This CDR3 is built from 16 residues. The CDR3 DNA sequence: TGCGCCAGCAGCCGTGGGACAGGAGCCAACACCGGGGAGCTGTTTTTT. It encodes CASSRGTGANTGELFF.

This clone was recorded at least ten times. This rearrangement joins TRBV5-1 to TRBJ1-2; possible D gene TRBD1, 6 bases. V lost 4 bases and J 2 bases, leaving 9 bases between the germline ends. The CDR3 is 13 amino acids. Germline-derived CDR1 and CDR2 are SGHRS and YFSETQ. The CDR3: CASSEDRNYGYTF. For the CDR3, the DNA is TGCGCCAGCAGCGAGGACAGAAACTATGGCTACACCTTC.

This clone was detected many times. V usage is TRBV27 and J usage is TRBJ1-2, with TRBD1 matching 9 bases. Germline V gene data show CDR1 as MNHEY and CDR2 as SMNVEV (reference sequence). After removal of 1 base from V and 3 bases from J, the junction contained 6 bases not matched to a gene. CDR3 length: 16 residues. DNA for the CDR3: TGTGCCAGCAGTTTATTCGGGACAGGGAGTTACTATGGCTACACCTTC. Protein: CASSLFGTGSYYGYTF.